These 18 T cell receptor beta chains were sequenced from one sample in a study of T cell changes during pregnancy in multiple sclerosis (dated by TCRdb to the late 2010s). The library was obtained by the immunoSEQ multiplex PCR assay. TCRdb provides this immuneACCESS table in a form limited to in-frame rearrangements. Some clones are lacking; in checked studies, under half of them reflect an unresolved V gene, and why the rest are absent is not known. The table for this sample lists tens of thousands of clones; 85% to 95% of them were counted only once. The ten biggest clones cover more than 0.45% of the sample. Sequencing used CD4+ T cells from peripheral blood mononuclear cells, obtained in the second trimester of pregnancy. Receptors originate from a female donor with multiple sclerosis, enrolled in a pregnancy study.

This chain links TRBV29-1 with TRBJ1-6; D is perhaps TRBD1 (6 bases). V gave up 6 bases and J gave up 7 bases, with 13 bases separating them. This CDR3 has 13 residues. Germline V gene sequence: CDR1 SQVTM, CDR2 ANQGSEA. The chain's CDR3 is CSVDVTGNSPLHF. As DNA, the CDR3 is TGCAGCGTGGATGTTACAGGGAATTCACCCCTCCACTTT. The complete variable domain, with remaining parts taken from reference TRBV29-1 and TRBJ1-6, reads SAVISQKPSRDICQRGTSLTIQCQVDSQVTMMFWYRQQPGQSLTLIATANQGSEATYESGFVIDKFPISRPNLTFSTLTVSNMSPEDSSIYLCSVDVTGNSPLHFGNGTRLTVT.

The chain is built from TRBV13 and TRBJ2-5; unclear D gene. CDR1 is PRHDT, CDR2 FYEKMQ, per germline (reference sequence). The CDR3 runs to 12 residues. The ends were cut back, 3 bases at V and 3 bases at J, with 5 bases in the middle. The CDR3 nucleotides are TGTGCCAGCAGCTTCAGGAAAGAGACCCAGTACTTC. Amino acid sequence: CASSFRKETQYF. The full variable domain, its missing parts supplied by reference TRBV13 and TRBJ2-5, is AAGVIQSPRHLIKEKRETATLKCYPIPRHDTVYWYQQGPGQDPQFLISFYEKMQSDKGSIPDRFSAQQFSDYHSELNMSSLELGDSALYFCASSFRKETQYFGPGTRLLVL.

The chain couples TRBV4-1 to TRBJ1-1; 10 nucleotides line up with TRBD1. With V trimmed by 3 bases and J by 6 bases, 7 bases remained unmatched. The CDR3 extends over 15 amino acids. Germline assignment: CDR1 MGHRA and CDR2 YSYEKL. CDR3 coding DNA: TGCGCCAGCAGCCATTTACCGGGACAGGGGTCTGAAGCTTTCTTT. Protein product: CASSHLPGQGSEAFF.

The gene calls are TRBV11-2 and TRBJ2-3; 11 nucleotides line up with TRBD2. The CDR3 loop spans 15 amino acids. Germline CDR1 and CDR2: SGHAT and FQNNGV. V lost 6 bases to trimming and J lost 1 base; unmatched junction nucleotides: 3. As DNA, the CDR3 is TGTGCCAGCAGAGGTAGCGGGAGGGGCACAGATACGCAGTATTTT. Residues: CASRGSGRGTDTQYF.

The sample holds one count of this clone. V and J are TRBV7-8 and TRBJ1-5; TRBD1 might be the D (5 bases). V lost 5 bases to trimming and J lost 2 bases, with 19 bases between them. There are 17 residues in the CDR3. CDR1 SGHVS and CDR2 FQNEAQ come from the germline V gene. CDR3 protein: CASSTKGGARGNQPQHF. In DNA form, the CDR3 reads TGTGCCAGCAGCACAAAAGGTGGGGCCAGAGGCAATCAGCCCCAGCATTTT. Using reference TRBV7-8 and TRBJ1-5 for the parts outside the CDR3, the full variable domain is GAGVSQSPRYKVAKRGQDVALRCDPISGHVSLFWYQQALGQGPEFLTYFQNEAQLDKSGLPSDRFFAERPEGSVSTLKIQRTQQEDSAVYLCASSTKGGARGNQPQHFGDGTRLSIL.

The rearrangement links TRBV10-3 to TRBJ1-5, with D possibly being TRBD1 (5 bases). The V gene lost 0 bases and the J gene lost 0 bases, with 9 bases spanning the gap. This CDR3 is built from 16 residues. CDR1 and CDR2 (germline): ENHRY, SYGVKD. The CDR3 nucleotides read TGTGCCATCAGTGAGTCGGGGCCCAATAGCAATCAGCCCCAGCATTTT. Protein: CAISESGPNSNQPQHF.

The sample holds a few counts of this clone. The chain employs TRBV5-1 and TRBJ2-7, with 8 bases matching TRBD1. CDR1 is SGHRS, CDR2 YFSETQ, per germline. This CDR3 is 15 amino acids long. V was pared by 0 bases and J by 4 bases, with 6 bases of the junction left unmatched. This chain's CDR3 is CASSLGPGQVYEQYF. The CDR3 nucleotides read TGCGCCAGCAGCTTGGGGCCGGGACAGGTATACGAGCAGTACTTC.

CDR3 region: CASNSVGSEQYF. CDR3 nucleotide sequence: TGTGCCAGCAACTCTGTGGGGAGCGAGCAGTACTTC. The rearrangement joins TRBV27 to TRBJ2-7; maybe TRBD2 (5 bases). The CDR3 runs to 12 residues. CDR1 MNHEY and CDR2 SMNVEV come from the germline V gene (reference sequence). V was cut by 7 bases and J by 6 bases, with 13 bases left in between.

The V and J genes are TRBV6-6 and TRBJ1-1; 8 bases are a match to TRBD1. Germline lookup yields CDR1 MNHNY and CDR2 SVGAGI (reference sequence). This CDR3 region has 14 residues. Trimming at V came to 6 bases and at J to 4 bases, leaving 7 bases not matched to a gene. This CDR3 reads CASSDRGRVTEAFF. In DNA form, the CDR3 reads TGTGCCAGCAGCGACAGGGGAAGAGTCACTGAAGCTTTCTTT.

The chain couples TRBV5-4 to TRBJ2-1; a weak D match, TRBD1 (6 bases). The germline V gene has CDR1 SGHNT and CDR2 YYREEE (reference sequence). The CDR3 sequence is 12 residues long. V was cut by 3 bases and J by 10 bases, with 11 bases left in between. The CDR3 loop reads CASSSGHWEQFF. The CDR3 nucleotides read TGTGCCAGCAGCTCGGGACACTGGGAGCAGTTCTTC. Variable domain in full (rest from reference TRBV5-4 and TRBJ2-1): ETGVTQSPTHLIKTRGQQVTLRCSSQSGHNTVSWYQQALGQGPQFIFQYYREEENGRGNFPPRFSGLQFPNYSSELNVNALELDDSALYLCASSSGHWEQFFGPGTRLTVL.

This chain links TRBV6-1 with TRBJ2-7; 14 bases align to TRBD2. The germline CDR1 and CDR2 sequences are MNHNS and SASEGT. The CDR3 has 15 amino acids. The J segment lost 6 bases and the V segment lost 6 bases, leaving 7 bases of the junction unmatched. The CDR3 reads CASRLTSGRASEQYF. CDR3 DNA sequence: TGTGCCAGCAGATTGACTAGCGGGAGGGCCTCCGAGCAGTACTTC.

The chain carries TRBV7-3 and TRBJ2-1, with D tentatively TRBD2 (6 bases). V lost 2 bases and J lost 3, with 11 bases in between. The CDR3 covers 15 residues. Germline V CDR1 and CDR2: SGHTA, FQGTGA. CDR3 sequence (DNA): TGTGCCAGCAGCTTAGGGGGGTGGTACTACAATGAGCAGTTCTTC. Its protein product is CASSLGGWYYNEQFF.

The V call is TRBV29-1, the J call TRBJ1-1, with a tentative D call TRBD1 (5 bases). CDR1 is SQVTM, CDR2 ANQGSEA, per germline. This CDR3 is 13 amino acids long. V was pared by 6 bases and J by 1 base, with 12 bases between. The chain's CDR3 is CSVWTPPNTEAFF. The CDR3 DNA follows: TGCAGCGTCTGGACACCGCCGAACACTGAAGCTTTCTTT.

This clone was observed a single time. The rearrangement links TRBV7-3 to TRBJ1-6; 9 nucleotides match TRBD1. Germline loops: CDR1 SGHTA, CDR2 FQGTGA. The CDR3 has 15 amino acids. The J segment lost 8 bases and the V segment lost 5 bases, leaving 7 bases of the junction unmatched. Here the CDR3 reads CASSRTGTGYSPLHF. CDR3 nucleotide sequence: TGTGCCAGCAGCCGGACCGGGACAGGGTATTCACCCCTCCACTTT.

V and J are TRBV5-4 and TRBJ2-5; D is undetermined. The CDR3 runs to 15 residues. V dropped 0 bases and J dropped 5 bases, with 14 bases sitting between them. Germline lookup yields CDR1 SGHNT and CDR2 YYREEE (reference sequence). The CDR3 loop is CASSLVTTTSETQYF. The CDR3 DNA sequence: TGTGCCAGCAGCTTGGTTACTACCACCTCCGAGACCCAGTACTTC.

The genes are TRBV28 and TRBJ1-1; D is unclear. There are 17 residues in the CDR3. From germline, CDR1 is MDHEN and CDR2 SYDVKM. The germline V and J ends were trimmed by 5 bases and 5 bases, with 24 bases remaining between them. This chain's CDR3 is CASSLPAGRGLWTEAFF. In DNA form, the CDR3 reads TGTGCCAGCAGTCTCCCTGCGGGCCGGGGATTGTGGACTGAAGCTTTCTTT. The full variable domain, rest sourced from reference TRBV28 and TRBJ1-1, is DVKVTQSSRYLVKRTGEKVFLECVQDMDHENMFWYRQDPGLGLRLIYFSYDVKMKEKGDIPEGYSVSREKKERFSLILESASTNQTSMYLCASSLPAGRGLWTEAFFGQGTRLTVV.

CDR3 residues: CSAGQIEAFF. The CDR3 bases are TGCAGCGCAGGACAGATTGAAGCTTTCTTT. This chain links TRBV29-1 with TRBJ1-1; D is perhaps TRBD1 (6 bases). V was clipped by 7 bases and J by 7 bases, with 10 bases between them. CDR3 length: 10 residues. Germline V gene lookup returns CDR1 SQVTM and CDR2 ANQGSEA.

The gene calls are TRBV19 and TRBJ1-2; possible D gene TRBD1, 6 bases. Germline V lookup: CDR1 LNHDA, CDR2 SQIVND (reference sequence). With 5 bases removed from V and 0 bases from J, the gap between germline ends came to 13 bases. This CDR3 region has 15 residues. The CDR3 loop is CASSVDWTANYGYTF. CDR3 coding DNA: TGTGCCAGTAGTGTGGATTGGACAGCTAACTATGGCTACACCTTC.